This T cell receptor beta chain came from a study of regulatory T cells in long-lasting Graves disease. Study-level results: Newly diagnosed patients shared about 950 public clonotypes; persistent patients shared approximately 2,700.

Time point defined: newly diagnosed GD, antithyroid drugs for less than 3 months. Making the TCR library involved RNA that had been extracted from PBMCs. Patients of an endocrinology department in Xi'an, China, were included. With respect to this clonotype: Its specificity is unknown. It is likely a read error: a sequence one base away is far more abundant.

Germline assignment: CDR1 MNHNS and CDR2 SASEGT. This CDR3 is 15 amino acids long. After removal of 6 bases from V and 10 bases from J, the junction contained 12 bases not matched to a gene. Assembly of TCR beta libraries relied on iRepertoire HTBI primers together with Arm-PCR of CDR3 regions. Each CDR3 protein is one row after TCRdb ran MiXCR on the multiplex PCR reads. The profile covers roughly 420,000 distinct CDR3 sequences, with approximately 16% appearing a single time and 20% to 25% taken by the ten largest. The same sample was also used in a study of T cells in Graves' hyperthyroidism and ophthalmopathy. This second study notes: A set of HTBI primers served as the primers for a first-round RT-PCR of the TCR CDR3. Model predictions of ophthalmopathy came a median approximately 6.5 months before onset.

The chain employs TRBV6-1 and TRBJ2-1, with 10 bases that match TRBD2. Sample: peripheral blood mononuclear cells (PBMCs), taken at new diagnosis, from a patient treated with antithyroid drugs. The clonotype was recovered from a woman between 18 and 29 years old with Graves disease. CDR3 coding DNA: TGTGCCAGCAGCACACTAGCGGGACGGGCCTACGAGCAGTTCTTC. Translating it yields CASSTLAGRAYEQFF.